Listed here are 19 T cell receptor beta chains from one sample, sequenced in a study of shared clonotypes between healthy human individuals (TCRdb year 2020). The library was made by the immunoSEQ multiplex PCR assay. TCRdb holds this immuneACCESS table with in-frame rearrangements only. Some clones are missing; in checked studies, unresolved V genes explain under half, and the rest has no known cause. Present in this sample are some 1 million clones, roughly 70% of which were seen just once. About 1.5% of the sample is held by the ten biggest clonotypes. The source material was memory CD4+ T cells sorted from blood. Per the publication, the cell subset or site label means: CD45RA-negative fraction. These receptors were obtained from a man aged 18 to 30 in good health.

The chain joins TRBV6-5 to TRBJ2-5, with 13 bases aligning to TRBD2. Germline assignment: CDR1 MNHEY and CDR2 SVGAGI. V lost 4 bases and J lost 5; bases outside the gene matches: 7. The CDR3 sequence is 16 residues long. The CDR3 bases are TGTGCCAGCAGTTTGGGACTAGCGGGACCTGATGAGACCCAGTACTTC. Amino acids: CASSLGLAGPDETQYF.

The V call is TRBV2, the J call TRBJ1-6; a weak D match, TRBD1 (5 bases). The CDR3 is made up of 14 amino acids. Per the germline V gene, CDR1 is SNHLY and CDR2 is FYNNEI. V was cut by 8 bases and J by 8 bases, with 16 bases left in between. The CDR3 DNA sequence: TGTGCCAGCGGCATCAGGGAGGGCGATTCACCCCTCCACTTT. This codes for CASGIREGDSPLHF.

V usage is TRBV19 and J usage is TRBJ2-2; D may be TRBD2 (6 bases). The CDR3 consists of 17 residues. CDR1 LNHDA and CDR2 SQIVND come from the germline V gene (reference sequence). V was pared by 4 bases and J by 2 bases, with 17 bases between. The CDR3 DNA reads TGTGCCAGTAGTAAATGGCGGGACTCCCCAAACACCGGGGAGCTGTTTTTT. Translation: CASSKWRDSPNTGELFF.

This chain joins TRBV5-1 and TRBJ2-1; no definite D call. Germline V gives CDR1 SGHRS, CDR2 YFSETQ. The CDR3 runs 15 residues. Trimming took off 1 base at V and 5 bases at J, with 13 bases between the two ends. The CDR3 sequence: CASSLRLGLHNEQFF. The CDR3 DNA is TGCGCCAGCAGCTTGAGGCTAGGGCTTCACAATGAGCAGTTCTTC.

This clone was counted a few times. This chain connects TRBV7-9 to TRBJ1-5, with 9 bases lining up with TRBD1. The CDR3 runs 14 residues. Germline lookup yields CDR1 SEHNR and CDR2 FQNEAQ (reference sequence). The V and J ends lost 8 bases and 6 bases, in that order; junction bases with no gene match: 8. CDR3 amino acids: CASDPGTGLQPQHF. The DNA of the CDR3 is TGTGCCAGCGACCCGGGGACAGGGCTTCAGCCCCAGCATTTT. The full variable domain, in which reference TRBV7-9 and TRBJ1-5 provide the parts outside the CDR3, is DTGVSQNPRHKITKRGQNVTFRCDPISEHNRLYWYRQTLGQGPEFLTYFQNEAQLEKSRLLSDRFSAERPKGSFSTLEIQRTEQGDSAMYLCASDPGTGLQPQHFGDGTRLSIL.

V gene TRBV10-2 combines with J gene TRBJ1-4; 10 nucleotides align to TRBD1. V shed 3 bases and J 12 bases; nucleotides not matched to a gene: 10. Germline-derived CDR1 and CDR2 are WSHSY and SAAADI. This CDR3 is built from 15 residues. Written as DNA, the CDR3 is TGCGCCAGCAGTGAATCCGGACAGGGGGGCAGGGAACTGTTTTTT. Protein product: CASSESGQGGRELFF.

The rearrangement uses TRBV5-6 and TRBJ2-2; D uncertain. The ends were cut back, 1 base at V and 0 bases at J, with 10 bases in the middle. Germline CDR1 is SGHDT and CDR2 is YYEEEE. This CDR3 contains 16 residues. CDR3 bases: TGTGCCAGCAGCTTGAAGTCGGTCCCGAACACCGGGGAGCTGTTTTTT. Residues: CASSLKSVPNTGELFF.

A few counts support this clone. As DNA, the CDR3 is TGTGCCAGCTCAACTACTTTGGCCAGCCGGGAGCAGTACTTC. Its translation is CASSTTLASREQYF. The genes are TRBV18 and TRBJ2-7, with D uncertain. Trimming removed 5 bases at V and 7 bases at J, with 18 bases between. Germline V gene lookup returns CDR1 KGHSH and CDR2 LQKENI. The CDR3 runs to 14 residues.

The CDR3 protein is CASSVGQPHSGNTIYF. CDR3 nucleotides: TGTGCCAGCAGCGTGGGACAACCGCACTCTGGAAACACCATATATTTT. V usage is TRBV5-6 and J usage is TRBJ1-3, with D perhaps TRBD1 (6 bases). V gave up 4 bases and J gave up 0 bases, with 14 bases separating them. From germline, CDR1 is SGHDT and CDR2 YYEEEE. This CDR3 contains 16 residues.

V and J are TRBV6-5 and TRBJ1-4; TRBD1 aligns across 7 bases. Losses at the gene ends were 0 bases for V and 3 bases for J; bases not matched to a gene: 1. The CDR3 runs 15 residues. Germline loops: CDR1 MNHEY, CDR2 SVGAGI. CDR3 DNA sequence: TGTGCCAGCAGTTACTCCACAGGGGCTAATGAAAAACTGTTTTTT. It codes for CASSYSTGANEKLFF.

This clone was found many times. The rearrangement links TRBV4-2 to TRBJ1-4; D is unclear. Per germline, CDR1 LGHNA and CDR2 YNFKEQ. V was pared by 0 bases and J by 0 bases, with 8 bases between. This CDR3 comprises 16 residues. The CDR3 DNA sequence: TGTGCCAGCAGCCAAGAGACCCTTACAACTAATGAAAAACTGTTTTTT. Its translation is CASSQETLTTNEKLFF.

V and J are TRBV13 and TRBJ2-7, with 9 positions matching TRBD1. The CDR3 extends over 14 amino acids. Germline V gene sequence: CDR1 PRHDT, CDR2 FYEKMQ (reference sequence). J lost 3 bases, V lost 6 bases, and 6 bases had no gene match. CDR3 DNA: TGTGCCAGCAGAGCGGCGGGACAGGGCTACGAGCAGTACTTC. Translating it yields CASRAAGQGYEQYF. The full variable domain, rest sourced from reference TRBV13 and TRBJ2-7, is AAGVIQSPRHLIKEKRETATLKCYPIPRHDTVYWYQQGPGQDPQFLISFYEKMQSDKGSIPDRFSAQQFSDYHSELNMSSLELGDSALYFCASRAAGQGYEQYFGPGTRLTVT.

The chain couples TRBV4-3 to TRBJ2-7, with 10 bases lining up with TRBD1. Germline trimming cut 1 base from V and 5 bases from J; bases unmatched to any gene: 5. Germline assignment: CDR1 LGHNA and CDR2 YSLEER. The CDR3 has 15 residues. The CDR3 region has the DNA TGCGCCAGCAGCCAAGGACAGGGGGCTGTCGACGAGCAGTACTTC. This translates into CASSQGQGAVDEQYF.

Only one count was recorded for this clone. This chain joins TRBV7-3 and TRBJ1-2; no clear D. V was clipped by 4 bases and J by 4 bases, with 19 bases between them. The CDR3 runs 16 residues. The germline V gene encodes CDR1 SGHTA and CDR2 FQGTGA. CDR3 nucleotide sequence: TGTGCCAGCAGCTCCGTATTAGACGCAAAGACCTATGGCTACACCTTC. The encoded protein is CASSSVLDAKTYGYTF. The variable domain in full, completed from reference TRBV7-3 and TRBJ1-2, reads GAGVSQTPSNKVTEKGKYVELRCDPISGHTALYWYRQSLGQGPEFLIYFQGTGAADDSGLPNDRFFAVRPEGSVSTLKIQRTERGDSAVYLCASSSVLDAKTYGYTFGSGTRLTVV.

The chain uses TRBV5-1 and TRBJ2-1; a possible D gene is TRBD2 (6 bases). CDR1 and CDR2 (germline): SGHRS, YFSETQ. The CDR3 is 14 amino acids. V lost 3 bases, J lost 11 bases, and 18 bases lay in between. The DNA for the CDR3 is TGCGCCAGCAGCTATAACCGGGACTCCCGACAGCAGTTCTTC. Its protein is CASSYNRDSRQQFF. The full variable domain, in which reference TRBV5-1 and TRBJ2-1 provide the parts outside the CDR3, is KAGVTQTPRYLIKTRGQQVTLSCSPISGHRSVSWYQQTPGQGLQFLFEYFSETQRNKGNFPGRFSGRQFSNSRSEMNVSTLELGDSALYLCASSYNRDSRQQFFGPGTRLTVL.

The rearrangement links TRBV7-9 to TRBJ2-4; TRBD2 aligns across 7 bases. V gave up 2 bases and J gave up 0 bases; unmatched junction bases: 4. This CDR3 is built from 16 residues. In germline, CDR1 is SEHNR, CDR2 FQNEAQ (reference sequence). This CDR3 reads CASSLRSGVAKNIQYF. CDR3 DNA: TGTGCCAGCAGCTTAAGGAGCGGGGTAGCCAAAAACATTCAGTACTTC.

This clone was observed a few times. This chain joins TRBV27 and TRBJ2-5; TRBD2 aligns across 15 bases. Germline loops: CDR1 MNHEY, CDR2 SMNVEV (reference sequence). This CDR3 contains 15 residues. Losses at the gene ends were 8 bases for V and 5 bases for J; bases not matched to a gene: 6. The chain's CDR3 is CASRTSGGAWETQYF. CDR3 coding DNA: TGTGCCAGCCGGACTAGCGGGGGGGCCTGGGAGACCCAGTACTTC.

The genes are TRBV5-1 and TRBJ2-1; D gene ambiguous. The germline V gene has CDR1 SGHRS and CDR2 YFSETQ. The length of the CDR3 is 16 residues. Deletions cut 4 bases from V and 0 bases from J, with 14 bases between. The chain's CDR3 is CASSVDGQSSYNEQFF. The CDR3 coding sequence is TGCGCCAGCAGCGTTGACGGCCAGAGCTCCTACAATGAGCAGTTCTTC.

The chain uses TRBV5-6 and TRBJ2-7, with 9 bases lining up with TRBD1. This CDR3 region has 15 residues. Germline V gives CDR1 SGHDT, CDR2 YYEEEE. J gave up 2 bases and V 4 bases, and 7 bases lay outside the gene matches. This CDR3 reads CASSTSGTGTYEQYF. The CDR3 DNA sequence: TGTGCCAGCAGCACGTCCGGGACAGGGACCTACGAGCAGTACTTC.